A single sample gave rise to the 30 T cell receptor beta chains below, sequenced in a study of T cells in Graves' hyperthyroidism and ophthalmopathy. TCR beta CDR3 regions were amplified from RNA. In the first-round RT-PCR of the TCR CDR3, the HTBI primer set was used. TCRdb re-called the multiplex PCR reads with MiXCR, one entry per CDR3 protein. This sample has around 280,000 distinct CDR3 sequences; about 13% occur once, and the top ten carry around 8%. The sequencing input was blood. Receptors originate from a woman aged 40 to 50 with Graves' hyperthyroidism.

This clonotype was seen ten or more times. This chain links TRBV28 with TRBJ2-3, with D perhaps TRBD1 or TRBD2 (5 bases each). Trimming took off 5 bases at V and 1 base at J, with 10 bases between the two ends. The length of the CDR3 is 14 residues. Germline lookup yields CDR1 MDHEN and CDR2 SYDVKM. The CDR3 DNA follows: TGTGCCAGCAGTCCGGTGGGGGGCACAGATACGCAGTATTTT. Protein: CASSPVGGTDTQYF.

This clonotype was counted many times. The V and J genes are TRBV20-1 and TRBJ1-1; D unresolved. Germline V lookup: CDR1 DFQATT, CDR2 SNEGSKA (reference sequence). The CDR3 loop spans 15 amino acids. The V end lost 0 bases, the J end lost 0 bases, and 11 bases lay between the germline ends. As DNA, the CDR3 is TGCAGTGCTAGAGATCGAGGGAGCCTGAACACTGAAGCTTTCTTT. It is translated as CSARDRGSLNTEAFF.

Points on this clonotype: A much larger clone lies a single base off, so this may be a read error. The chain joins TRBV10-3 to TRBJ2-7, with D possibly TRBD2 on 6 matching bases. This CDR3 comprises 14 residues. V dropped 4 bases and J dropped 3 bases, with 13 bases sitting between them. Germline V CDR1 and CDR2: ENHRY, SYGVKD. This chain's CDR3 is CAISVGTGDYEQYF. The CDR3 nucleotides read TGTGCCATCAGTGTAGGGACTGGAGACTACGAGCAGTACTTC.

This clonotype was seen more than once but under ten times. The chain carries TRBV4-1 and TRBJ1-6; unclear D gene. Trimming stripped 2 bases from V and 7 bases from J, with 18 bases between. CDR1 and CDR2 (germline): MGHRA, YSYEKL. The CDR3 covers 17 residues. As DNA, the CDR3 is TGCGCCAGCAGCCAAACCTTTCTCATCGGCGAGAATTCACCCCTCCACTTT. Protein: CASSQTFLIGENSPLHF.

This clonotype was recorded many times. The chain is built from TRBV4-1 and TRBJ1-2, with no clear D. CDR3 size: 12 residues. Germline V lookup: CDR1 MGHRA, CDR2 YSYEKL. V lost 1 base and J 7 bases, leaving 7 bases between the germline ends. The CDR3 DNA sequence: TGCGCCAGCAGCCAAGGGACCGCTGGCTACACCTTC. Amino acids: CASSQGTAGYTF.

This clonotype was seen many times. The CDR3 DNA reads as TGTGCCAGCAGTTATAGCGGGAGATACAATGAGCAGTTCTTC. Its translation: CASSYSGRYNEQFF. The chain has TRBV12-3 or TRBV12-4 and TRBJ2-1, with 9 nucleotides matching TRBD2. Losses at the gene ends were 4 bases for V and 4 bases for J; bases not matched to a gene: 2. The CDR3 length is 14 residues.

This clonotype was detected ten times or more. The chain combines TRBV12-3 or TRBV12-4 with TRBJ1-1; possibly TRBD1 for D (5 bases). This CDR3 comprises 15 residues. V was clipped by 9 bases and J by 0 bases, with 17 bases between them. CDR3 sequence reads: CASQEGFWVNTEAFF. CDR3 bases: TGTGCCAGTCAAGAGGGGTTTTGGGTGAACACTGAAGCTTTCTTT.

This rearrangement joins TRBV5-4 to TRBJ1-6, with TRBD1 matching 9 bases. Per the germline V gene, CDR1 is SGHNT and CDR2 is YYREEE (reference sequence). This CDR3 has 15 amino acids. J was trimmed by 10 bases and V by 4 bases; bases with no gene match: 9. CDR3 region: CASSQDRGEGSPLHF. DNA of the CDR3: TGTGCCAGCAGCCAAGACAGGGGGGAAGGGTCACCCCTCCACTTT.

This clonotype was found many times. This rearrangement joins TRBV9 to TRBJ1-2; the match to TRBD1 covers 7 bases. V was clipped by 6 bases and J by 3 bases; unmatched bases: 8. CDR3 length: 14 amino acids. Germline loops: CDR1 SGDLS, CDR2 YYNGEE. The DNA of the CDR3 is TGTGCCAGCACCGCAGGGGGTGCAGACTATGGCTACACCTTC. Amino acid sequence: CASTAGGADYGYTF.

The genes are TRBV7-2 and TRBJ2-3; D ambiguous. V gave up 0 bases and J gave up 3 bases, with 10 bases separating them. Germline CDR1 SGHTA, CDR2 FQGNSA. This CDR3 is 15 amino acids long. The CDR3 bases are TGTGCCAGCAGCTTAGCAGGCCCTAGGACAGATACGCAGTATTTT. Amino acids: CASSLAGPRTDTQYF.

For this clonotype: A much more abundant neighbour one base away suggests this may be a read error. The CDR3 loop reads CASSFPDSYEQFF. The CDR3 DNA reads as TGTGCCAGCAGTTTCCCCGACAGCTACGAGCAGTTCTTC. This chain connects TRBV28 to TRBJ2-1; D might be TRBD1 (5 bases). CDR3 length equals 13 residues. The ends were cut back, 3 bases at V and 10 bases at J, with 13 bases in the middle. The germline V gene encodes CDR1 MDHEN and CDR2 SYDVKM.

This clonotype was seen ten or more times. The V call is TRBV7-2, the J call TRBJ2-5, with D possibly being TRBD1 (6 bases). Germline V CDR1 and CDR2: SGHTA, FQGNSA. The CDR3 loop spans 13 amino acids. V lost 5 bases to trimming and J lost 4 bases, with 11 bases between them. CDR3 amino acids: CASSPGVGETQYF. The CDR3 DNA is TGTGCCAGCAGCCCAGGGGTCGGAGAGACCCAGTACTTC.

V usage is TRBV20-1 and J usage is TRBJ1-1; D gene ambiguous. V lost 1 base, J lost 1 base, and 7 bases lay in between. Germline values: CDR1 DFQATT, CDR2 SNEGSKA (reference sequence). The CDR3 runs 13 residues. The CDR3 protein is CSARGDGNTEAFF. The CDR3 bases are TGCAGTGCTAGAGGCGATGGGAACACTGAAGCTTTCTTT.

This clonotype occurred a few times. The chain combines TRBV12-5 with TRBJ2-1; D tentatively fits TRBD1 or TRBD2 (5 bases each). CDR1 LGHNT and CDR2 FRNRAP come from the germline V gene. V lost 2 bases and J lost 5, with 13 bases in between. CDR3 length: 15 amino acids. CDR3 nucleotide sequence: TGTGCTAGTGGTTTGCTTGGGGGAACCAACAATGAGCAGTTCTTC. Its translation: CASGLLGGTNNEQFF.

This clonotype was observed many times. The chain has TRBV19 and TRBJ1-5, with TRBD1 matching 9 bases. The germline CDR1 and CDR2 sequences are LNHDA and SQIVND (reference sequence). V trimming: 9 bases; J trimming: 0 bases; junction bases outside the gene matches: 9. This CDR3 contains 16 residues. For the CDR3, the DNA is TGTGCCAGCGAACAGGGGGCGGAGTATAGCAATCAGCCCCAGCATTTT. Protein: CASEQGAEYSNQPQHF. The variable domain in full, completed from reference TRBV19 and TRBJ1-5, reads DGGITQSPKYLFRKEGQNVTLSCEQNLNHDAMYWYRQDPGQGLRLIYYSQIVNDFQKGDIAEGYSVSREKKESFPLTVTSAQKNPTAFYLCASEQGAEYSNQPQHFGDGTRLSIL.

The chain uses TRBV27 and TRBJ2-4; D might be TRBD1 or TRBD2, each matching 5 bases. Germline CDR1 reads MNHEY; CDR2 reads SMNVEV (reference sequence). The CDR3 consists of 18 residues. Trimming took off 8 bases at V and 9 bases at J, with 32 bases between the two ends. The DNA of the CDR3 is TGTGCCAGCTCACCAGGGTTTGGCAGCTCCGGGGCAACAGTCATTCAGTACTTC. It is translated as CASSPGFGSSGATVIQYF.

Many counts were recorded for this clonotype. The rearrangement uses TRBV20-1 and TRBJ2-2, with 14 bases that match TRBD2. The CDR3 is made up of 14 amino acids. After removal of 5 bases from V and 4 bases from J, the junction contained 0 bases not matched to a gene. Germline loops: CDR1 DFQATT, CDR2 SNEGSKA (reference sequence). The DNA for the CDR3 is TGCAGTGCTGGACTAGCGGGAGGCACCGGGGAGCTGTTTTTT. It codes for CSAGLAGGTGELFF.

Ten or more counts support this clonotype. This chain connects TRBV28 to TRBJ1-5; the D is unclear. Germline assignment: CDR1 MDHEN and CDR2 SYDVKM. The V gene lost 3 bases and the J gene lost 15 bases, with 12 bases spanning the gap. The CDR3 length is 11 residues. CDR3 sequence reads: CASSFGRNRHF. For the CDR3, the DNA is TGTGCCAGCAGTTTCGGGAGGAACAGGCATTTT.

The table lists this clonotype with many counts. This chain joins TRBV3-1 and TRBJ1-6; the D is unclear. Germline CDR1 LGHDT, CDR2 YNNKEL (reference sequence). The length of the CDR3 is 15 residues. Between the trimmed V and J ends, which lost 3 bases and 1 base, there was a span of 7 bases. The CDR3 sequence is CASSQTRSYNSPLHF. The CDR3 nucleotides are TGTGCCAGCAGCCAGACAAGGTCCTATAATTCACCCCTCCACTTT.

The chain uses TRBV7-2 and TRBJ2-3; 8 bases fit TRBD2. Trimming removed 1 base from V and 5 bases from J; junction bases left unmatched: 5. The germline V gene encodes CDR1 SGHTA and CDR2 FQGNSA. The CDR3 covers 15 residues. CDR3 sequence: CASSLGPGGRDTQYF. In nucleotides, the CDR3 is TGTGCCAGCAGCTTAGGTCCGGGAGGGAGAGATACGCAGTATTTT.

The chain recombines TRBV3-1 with TRBJ2-7; D may match TRBD1 or TRBD2 (5 bases each). The CDR3 spans 12 residues. Germline-derived CDR1 and CDR2 are LGHDT and YNNKEL (reference sequence). The V end was cut by 3 bases, the J end by 6 bases, with 9 bases between. The CDR3 coding sequence is TGTGCCAGCAGCCACGAGGGGAGCGAGCAGTACTTC. Residues: CASSHEGSEQYF.

This clonotype has at least ten counts. V is TRBV2 and J is TRBJ2-5; 11 bases are shared with TRBD1. Germline values: CDR1 SNHLY, CDR2 FYNNEI. Losses at the gene ends were 7 bases for V and 3 bases for J; bases not matched to a gene: 4. The CDR3 totals 14 residues. CDR3 in amino acids: CASTGQGAKETQYF. The CDR3, as DNA: TGTGCCAGCACCGGACAGGGGGCGAAAGAGACCCAGTACTTC.

This clonotype was seen at least ten times. The chain joins TRBV11-3 to TRBJ1-1; D gene uncertain. There are 14 residues in the CDR3. The V gene lost 3 bases and the J gene lost 1 base, with 9 bases spanning the gap. Germline V gene lookup returns CDR1 SGHNT and CDR2 YENEEA. The CDR3 DNA reads as TGTGCCAGCAGCTTTGGGGAAGCGAACACTGAAGCTTTCTTT. Protein product: CASSFGEANTEAFF.

In this sample, this clonotype turned up a few times. This chain links TRBV6-1 with TRBJ2-3; a possible D gene is TRBD2 (5 bases). CDR3 length: 13 amino acids. In germline, CDR1 is MNHNS, CDR2 SASEGT. V dropped 11 bases and J dropped 2 bases, with 14 bases sitting between them. This CDR3 is CASGGLNTDTQYF. The CDR3 DNA follows: TGTGCCTCGGGTGGACTCAACACAGATACGCAGTATTTT.

A word on this clonotype: This likely comes from a read error, as the CDR3 has no conserved phenylalanine or tryptophan at its end. The V call is TRBV9, the J call TRBJ1-2; 12 bases line up with TRBD1. The CDR3 sequence is 15 residues long. In germline, CDR1 is SGDLS, CDR2 YYNGEE. The trim removed 0 bases at V and 7 bases at J, leaving 4 bases unmatched. The CDR3 coding sequence is TGTGCCAGCAGCGTAGAGGGACAGGGGGCTAGTGGCTACACCCTC. Translation: CASSVEGQGASGYTL.

This clonotype has at least ten counts. This chain uses TRBV2 with TRBJ1-1, with TRBD1 as a possible D gene (5 bases). Germline CDR1 is SNHLY and CDR2 is FYNNEI. Trimming removed 3 bases from V and 11 bases from J, with 16 bases in between. The CDR3 consists of 13 residues. The CDR3 nucleotides are TGTGCCAGCAGTGACCCCTTATTTCGGGGGGCTTTCTTT. Its translation is CASSDPLFRGAFF.

This clonotype came up many times. This rearrangement joins TRBV6-1 to TRBJ2-2; 14 positions match TRBD2. The CDR3 runs 17 residues. Trimming took 4 bases from V and 6 from J; bases not matched to a gene: 7. Germline CDR1 MNHNS, CDR2 SASEGT. The CDR3 loop reads CASSAGRLAGGAGELFF. CDR3 DNA: TGTGCCAGCAGTGCCGGCCGACTAGCGGGAGGGGCCGGGGAGCTGTTTTTT.

This clonotype was observed a few times. The chain carries TRBV25-1 and TRBJ1-1, with no clear D. CDR1 and CDR2 (germline): MGHDK, SYGVNS. V lost 6 bases to trimming and J lost 10 bases, with 18 bases between them. The CDR3 loop spans 13 amino acids. The CDR3 DNA reads TGTGCCAGCAGGCCCGGCGCCGGAAGTGGAGCTTTCTTT. As protein: CASRPGAGSGAFF.

This clonotype was detected many times. The rearrangement links TRBV18 to TRBJ1-1; D is unresolved. The CDR3 runs 14 residues. V shed 4 bases and J shed 3 bases, with 12 bases lying between them. Germline loops: CDR1 KGHSH, CDR2 LQKENI. CDR3 DNA: TGTGCCAGCTCACGGCTAAGCCTAGACACTGAAGCTTTCTTT. Translated, it gives CASSRLSLDTEAFF.

Many counts were recorded for this clonotype. The chain couples TRBV5-1 to TRBJ1-2; D perhaps matches TRBD1 (6 bases). Trimming took off 4 bases at V and 3 bases at J, with 16 bases between the two ends. CDR3 length: 15 amino acids. Germline CDR1 is SGHRS and CDR2 is YFSETQ. CDR3 coding DNA: TGCGCCAGCAGCCCGGAAACAGGGAGGTACTATGGCTACACCTTC. Protein: CASSPETGRYYGYTF.